The 25 T cell receptor beta chains in this list originate from one sample, sequenced in a study of cytomegalovirus exposure and HLA in healthy donors. The PCR contained 60 Vbeta and 13 Jbeta primers. Here immunoSEQ multiplex PCR was the method, and the copy in TCRdb shows in-frame clones only, minus some. The sample contains about 130,000 clones, roughly 18% of which appear only once. The sequenced sample was PBMCs. The receptor set was obtained from a female donor in good health and CMV-seropositive.

This clone was counted only a few times. The V and J genes are TRBV10-2 and TRBJ1-4; TRBD1 agrees at 12 bases. This CDR3 is built from 17 residues. Looked up from germline, CDR1 is WSHSY and CDR2 is SAAADI. After removal of 3 bases from V and 4 bases from J, the junction contained 6 bases not matched to a gene. The CDR3 reads CASSDRDRGQLNEKLFF. The CDR3 DNA reads TGCGCCAGCAGTGACAGGGACAGGGGGCAACTTAATGAAAAACTGTTTTTT.

This chain links TRBV2 with TRBJ1-1; D unclear. This CDR3 contains 14 residues. The V gene lost 4 bases and the J gene lost 4 bases, with 13 bases spanning the gap. Germline assignment: CDR1 SNHLY and CDR2 FYNNEI. For the CDR3, the DNA is TGTGCCAGCAGTGTCGAGGGAGGTGCCACTGAAGCTTTCTTT. Translated, it gives CASSVEGGATEAFF.

J is TRBJ2-5 and V is TRBV5-6; D not certain. TRBJ2-7 explains the end of the DNA better; the J call may be wrong. The CDR3 extends over 15 amino acids. CDR1 SGHDT and CDR2 YYEEEE come from the germline V gene. DNA of the CDR3: TGTGCCAGCAGCTTGCCTTCTATATCCCCCTACGAGCAGTACTTC. Residues: CASSLPSISPYEQYF.

The J gene is TRBJ2-3, the V gene TRBV28, with TRBD1 identical over 11 bases. The germline V gene has CDR1 MDHEN and CDR2 SYDVKM. The CDR3 is 18 residues long. V dropped 2 bases and J dropped 4; count of bases not matched to a gene: 11. The CDR3 region is CASSLNLWDRGFADTQYF. Written as DNA, the CDR3 is TGTGCCAGCAGTTTAAATCTCTGGGACAGGGGGTTTGCAGATACGCAGTATTTT.

The table lists this clone with a few counts. V usage is TRBV7-8 and J usage is TRBJ1-5; maybe TRBD1 (5 bases). V was clipped by 5 bases and J by 6 bases, with 20 bases between them. The germline V gene encodes CDR1 SGHVS and CDR2 FQNEAQ. The CDR3 has 16 amino acids. CDR3 in DNA: TGTGCCAGCAGCAAAAGACAGTCCCCTTCGGGTCAGCCCCAGCATTTT. Amino acids: CASSKRQSPSGQPQHF. Full variable domain (outside the CDR3, taken from reference TRBV7-8 and TRBJ1-5): GAGVSQSPRYKVAKRGQDVALRCDPISGHVSLFWYQQALGQGPEFLTYFQNEAQLDKSGLPSDRFFAERPEGSVSTLKIQRTQQEDSAVYLCASSKRQSPSGQPQHFGDGTRLSIL.

This clone was counted a few times. The chain combines TRBV5-1 with TRBJ2-3; 8 bases map to TRBD2. Germline values: CDR1 SGHRS, CDR2 YFSETQ. Germline trimming cut 4 bases from V and 4 bases from J; bases unmatched to any gene: 2. The length of the CDR3 is 13 residues. This CDR3 is CASSTGRADTQYF. CDR3 coding DNA: TGCGCCAGCAGCACCGGGAGGGCAGATACGCAGTATTTT.

This clone was observed a handful of times. The chain uses TRBV2 and TRBJ1-2, with 10 bases matching TRBD1. Germline loops: CDR1 SNHLY, CDR2 FYNNEI. The CDR3 has 14 residues. The junction had 10 bases not matched to a gene; V was cut back by 7 bases and J by 8 bases. CDR3 nucleotides: TGTGCCAGCAATAAAGGGACAGGGGCTAACGGCTACACCTTC. Residues: CASNKGTGANGYTF. The entire variable domain, with the rest obtained from reference TRBV2 and TRBJ1-2, is as follows: EPEVTQTPSHQVTQMGQEVILRCVPISNHLYFYWYRQILGQKVEFLVSFYNNEISEKSEIFDDQFSVERPDGSNFTLKIRSTKLEDSAMYFCASNKGTGANGYTFGSGTRLTVV.

The V gene is TRBV7-8, the J gene TRBJ2-7, with D maybe TRBD1 (6 bases). Deletions cut 5 bases from V and 2 bases from J, with 22 bases between. There are 17 residues in the CDR3. Germline CDR1 is SGHVS and CDR2 is FQNEAQ. DNA for the CDR3: TGTGCCAGCAGCCAAAAACCCGGACAGACGAGGACCTACGAGCAGTACTTC. This sequence encodes CASSQKPGQTRTYEQYF.

This rearrangement joins TRBV28 to TRBJ1-2; D is undetermined. The length of the CDR3 is 12 residues. The V gene lost 6 bases and the J gene lost 4 bases, with 9 bases spanning the gap. Germline-derived CDR1 and CDR2 are MDHEN and SYDVKM. The CDR3 here is CASSYLIYGYTF. The CDR3 DNA is TGTGCCAGCAGCTATTTGATCTATGGCTACACCTTC.

This chain links TRBV5-4 with TRBJ2-2; 9 nucleotides align to TRBD1. The germline gives CDR1 SGHNT, CDR2 YYREEE (reference sequence). The CDR3 loop spans 15 amino acids. V shed 4 bases and J 6 bases; nucleotides not matched to a gene: 7. This chain's CDR3 is CASSTLDRGAGELFF. CDR3 sequence (DNA): TGTGCCAGCAGCACTTTGGACAGGGGCGCCGGGGAGCTGTTTTTT.

In this sample, this clone turned up a few times. The CDR3 DNA follows: TGCGCCAGCAGCTTAGGGACTAGCGGGTTTAACGGGGAGCTGTTTTTT. Translation gives CASSLGTSGFNGELFF. The genes are TRBV4-3 and TRBJ2-2, with 12 bases aligning to TRBD2. Germline V gives CDR1 LGHNA, CDR2 YSLEER. V was clipped by 5 bases and J by 7 bases; unmatched bases: 8. CDR3 size: 16 residues.

The chain uses TRBV19 and TRBJ1-1; D possibly corresponds to TRBD1 (6 bases). Germline CDR1 reads LNHDA; CDR2 reads SQIVND (reference sequence). The CDR3 spans 12 residues. V was pared by 6 bases and J by 4 bases, with 9 bases between. CDR3 in amino acids: CASSTGFTEAFF. DNA of the CDR3: TGTGCCAGTAGCACAGGGTTCACTGAAGCTTTCTTT. Full variable domain (outside the CDR3, taken from reference TRBV19 and TRBJ1-1): DGGITQSPKYLFRKEGQNVTLSCEQNLNHDAMYWYRQDPGQGLRLIYYSQIVNDFQKGDIAEGYSVSREKKESFPLTVTSAQKNPTAFYLCASSTGFTEAFFGQGTRLTVV.

This clone was found a few times. The rearrangement links TRBV19 to TRBJ1-1; D might be TRBD1 (6 bases). Germline values: CDR1 LNHDA, CDR2 SQIVND (reference sequence). The CDR3 runs 14 residues. Trimming took off 6 bases at V and 3 bases at J, with 14 bases between the two ends. The CDR3 nucleotides are TGTGCCAGTAGAGCACAGGGTTGGGACACTGAAGCTTTCTTT. Its translation: CASRAQGWDTEAFF.

J is TRBJ2-2 and V is TRBV29-1; tentative D call: TRBD1 (5 bases). The CDR3 spans 15 residues. V was clipped by 1 base and J by 5 bases, with 14 bases between them. CDR1 is SQVTM, CDR2 ANQGSEA, per germline. The CDR3 protein is CSVEAGDSPTGELFF. The CDR3 DNA reads TGCAGCGTTGAAGCTGGAGACAGTCCAACCGGGGAGCTGTTTTTT.

The chain has TRBV5-1 and TRBJ1-6, with D uncertain. The V gene's germline CDR1 is SGHRS and CDR2 YFSETQ. V was shortened by 2 bases and J by 8 bases, with 11 bases between the two germline ends. The CDR3 is made up of 14 amino acids. CDR3 nucleotides: TGCGCCAGCAGCTTTGGAGAGAACCATTCACCCCTCCACTTT. It specifies CASSFGENHSPLHF.

This clone was observed a few times. The V gene is TRBV7-9, the J gene TRBJ2-5; tentatively, D is TRBD2 (6 bases). The V gene's germline CDR1 is SEHNR and CDR2 FQNEAQ (reference sequence). The length of the CDR3 is 14 residues. Trimming stripped 5 bases from V and 2 bases from J, with 12 bases between. The CDR3 DNA follows: TGTGCCAGCAGCCCGAACCGGGAGCAAGAGACCCAGTACTTC. This gives the protein CASSPNREQETQYF.

V gene TRBV9 combines with J gene TRBJ2-5; a possible D gene is TRBD2 (7 bases). Germline assignment: CDR1 SGDLS and CDR2 YYNGEE. The CDR3 is made up of 15 amino acids. Trimming shortened V by 0 bases and J by 6 bases, and 15 bases separated the two germline ends. The CDR3 DNA reads as TGTGCCAGCAGCGTAGGGACACGGCGGGGGCAGACCCAGTACTTC. The encoded protein is CASSVGTRRGQTQYF.

This clone was detected a few times. The gene calls are TRBV10-1 and TRBJ1-5, with no clear D. The CDR3 sequence is 14 residues long. V lost 0 bases and J 6 bases, leaving 9 bases between the germline ends. Germline CDR1 and CDR2: WNHNN and SYGVQD (reference sequence). The CDR3 sequence is CASSESRRSQPQHF. The CDR3 nucleotides read TGCGCCAGCAGTGAGTCGAGGAGGAGTCAGCCCCAGCATTTT.

This chain connects TRBV10-3 to TRBJ2-1, with TRBD1 as a possible D gene (6 bases). Germline lookup yields CDR1 ENHRY and CDR2 SYGVKD. The V end lost 7 bases, the J end lost 8 bases, and 12 bases lay between the germline ends. This CDR3 region has 12 residues. This chain's CDR3 is CAIKEQGYEQFF. The CDR3 DNA is TGTGCCATCAAAGAACAGGGATATGAGCAGTTCTTC.

In its sample, this clone was seen a few times. The chain employs TRBV5-1 and TRBJ1-6; 10 bases agree with TRBD1. V was clipped by 4 bases and J by 9 bases; unmatched bases: 10. Per germline, CDR1 SGHRS and CDR2 YFSETQ. The CDR3 is 16 residues long. The CDR3: CASSDRDRGLSSPLHF. The CDR3 coding sequence is TGCGCCAGCAGCGACCGGGACAGGGGCCTTAGTTCACCCCTCCACTTT.

The rearrangement uses TRBV10-3 and TRBJ2-7, with a possible D match to TRBD1 (5 bases). Looked up from germline, CDR1 is ENHRY and CDR2 is SYGVKD. CDR3 length: 12 amino acids. Trimming cost V 8 bases and J 4 bases, with 12 bases left between them. CDR3 in amino acids: CAIADPGYEQYF. CDR3 nucleotide sequence: TGTGCCATCGCCGATCCAGGGTACGAGCAGTACTTC.

This chain uses TRBV4-2 with TRBJ2-3; D uncertain. Per the germline V gene, CDR1 is LGHNA and CDR2 is YNFKEQ. V gave up 1 base and J gave up 5 bases, with 10 bases separating them. There are 14 residues in the CDR3. This CDR3 is CASSQGASRDTQYF. CDR3 coding DNA: TGTGCCAGCAGCCAAGGCGCGAGCCGAGATACGCAGTATTTT.

This clone was seen only a few times. The chain is built from TRBV6-5 and TRBJ2-3; D is perhaps TRBD2 (8 bases). Trimming pared 6 bases from V and 10 bases from J, leaving 20 bases between. There are 14 residues in the CDR3. The V gene's germline CDR1 is MNHEY and CDR2 SVGAGI. The CDR3 DNA sequence: TGTGCCAGCAGCCGACTCATAGCGGGGACAGCGCAGTATTTT. Translated, it gives CASSRLIAGTAQYF.

The J gene is TRBJ1-1, the V gene TRBV5-1; D call uncertain. The CDR3 runs 13 residues. Trimming left V 3 bases short and J 6 bases short, with 12 bases between. CDR1 is SGHRS, CDR2 YFSETQ, per germline. CDR3 residues: CASSYQLISEAFF. The CDR3 DNA reads TGCGCCAGCAGCTACCAACTTATCTCTGAAGCTTTCTTT.

The chain recombines TRBV7-9 with TRBJ1-5, with a possible D match to TRBD1 (6 bases). Trimming stripped 5 bases from V and 0 bases from J, with 14 bases between. The germline CDR1 and CDR2 sequences are SEHNR and FQNEAQ (reference sequence). The CDR3 is made up of 16 amino acids. For the CDR3, the DNA is TGTGCCAGCAGCCTCGGGACACCAGTTAGCAATCAGCCCCAGCATTTT. Protein sequence: CASSLGTPVSNQPQHF.